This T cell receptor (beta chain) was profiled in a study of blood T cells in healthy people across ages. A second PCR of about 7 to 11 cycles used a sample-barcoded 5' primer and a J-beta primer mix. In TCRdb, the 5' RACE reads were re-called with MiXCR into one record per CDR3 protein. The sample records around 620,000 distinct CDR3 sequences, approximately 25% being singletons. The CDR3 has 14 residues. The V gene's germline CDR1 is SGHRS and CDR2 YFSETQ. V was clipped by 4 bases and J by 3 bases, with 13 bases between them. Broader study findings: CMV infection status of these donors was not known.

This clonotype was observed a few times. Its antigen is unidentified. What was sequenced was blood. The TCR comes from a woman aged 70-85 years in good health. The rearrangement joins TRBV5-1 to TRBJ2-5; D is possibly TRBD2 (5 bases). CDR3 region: CASSRTGSEETQYF. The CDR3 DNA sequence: TGCGCCAGCAGCCGGACGGGGTCAGAAGAGACCCAGTACTTC.